These 27 T cell receptor beta chains share one sample of origin, sequenced in a study of brain T cells in children with intractable seizures. The protocol was immunoSEQ multiplex PCR, while the TCRdb copy is restricted to in-frame clones and leaves out a portion. This sample has fewer than 80,000 clones, with 95% to 97% found just once. This material consisted of peripheral blood, taken at surgery. These receptors were obtained from a boy less than two years old with focal cortical dysplasia and intractable seizures.

The J gene is TRBJ2-2, the V gene TRBV25-1, with unresolved D. The germline V and J ends were trimmed by 3 bases and 1 base, with 9 bases remaining between them. The CDR3 loop spans 15 amino acids. Germline V gene data show CDR1 as MGHDK and CDR2 as SYGVNS. In DNA form, the CDR3 reads TGTGCCAGCAGTGACCCGCGTTGGAACACCGGGGAGCTGTTTTTT. It codes for CASSDPRWNTGELFF. Combining the CDR3 with reference TRBV25-1 and TRBJ2-2 gives the whole variable domain EADIYQTPRYLVIGTGKKITLECSQTMGHDKMYWYQQDPGMELHLIHYSYGVNSTEKGDLSSESTVSRIRTEHFPLTLESARPSHTSQYLCASSDPRWNTGELFFGEGSRLTVL.

The V and J genes are TRBV5-1 and TRBJ2-2; D is perhaps TRBD2 (5 bases). The V gene's germline CDR1 is SGHRS and CDR2 YFSETQ. The CDR3 consists of 14 residues. Trimming cost V 0 bases and J 6 bases, with 9 bases left between them. The CDR3 is CASSLELASGELFF. The CDR3 DNA is TGCGCCAGCAGCTTGGAGCTAGCCTCCGGGGAGCTGTTTTTT.

The sample holds one count of this clone. J is TRBJ2-3 and V is TRBV7-2; 9 bases agree with TRBD2. The CDR3 consists of 16 residues. CDR1 SGHTA and CDR2 FQGNSA come from the germline V gene. Losses at the gene ends were 5 bases for V and 4 bases for J; bases not matched to a gene: 10. This chain's CDR3 is CASSKVRLAVPDTQYF. The CDR3 bases are TGTGCCAGCAGCAAAGTCCGACTAGCGGTCCCAGATACGCAGTATTTT.

The chain has TRBV2 and TRBJ2-5, with D maybe TRBD2 (6 bases). With 6 bases removed from V and 1 base from J, the gap between germline ends came to 12 bases. This CDR3 region has 14 residues. Germline V gene sequence: CDR1 SNHLY, CDR2 FYNNEI. CDR3 sequence (DNA): TGTGCCAGCAGCAGCAGGGACTTCCAAGAGACCCAGTACTTC. Residues: CASSSRDFQETQYF.

This chain uses TRBV3-1 (or the pseudogene TRBV3-2) with TRBJ2-4; D is perhaps TRBD2 (6 bases). The CDR3 sequence is 15 residues long. Between the trimmed V and J ends, which lost 1 base and 3 bases, there was a span of 10 bases. CDR1 LGHDT and CDR2 YNNKEL come from the germline V gene (reference sequence). Here the CDR3 reads CASSQVGGIKNIQYF. The CDR3 nucleotides are TGTGCCAGCAGCCAAGTGGGGGGTATCAAAAACATTCAGTACTTC.

V gene TRBV7-2 combines with J gene TRBJ2-2; possible D gene TRBD1, 5 bases. V was shortened by 7 bases and J by 5 bases, with 20 bases between the two germline ends. Germline CDR1 and CDR2: SGHTA and FQGNSA. The CDR3 spans 16 residues. The DNA for the CDR3 is TGTGCCAGCATCAGAAGGGAAGGGGCGAGGACCGGGGAGCTGTTTTTT. Its translation: CASIRREGARTGELFF.

The chain uses TRBV7-9 and TRBJ1-5; no definite D call. Germline V gene sequence: CDR1 SEHNR, CDR2 FQNEAQ (reference sequence). Trimming removed 1 base at V and 0 bases at J, with 7 bases between. The CDR3 has 15 amino acids. CDR3 in amino acids: CASSLGSPSNQPQHF. The CDR3, as DNA: TGTGCCAGCAGCTTAGGGAGTCCTAGCAATCAGCCCCAGCATTTT. Full variable domain (rest looked up from reference TRBV7-9 and TRBJ1-5): DTGVSQNPRHKITKRGQNVTFRCDPISEHNRLYWYRQTLGQGPEFLTYFQNEAQLEKSRLLSDRFSAERPKGSFSTLEIQRTEQGDSAMYLCASSLGSPSNQPQHFGDGTRLSIL.

Notes on this clone: An end of the junction does not agree with germline; a read error may underlie this. The chain combines TRBV7-9 with TRBJ1-3; tentatively, D is TRBD1 (5 bases). CDR1 is SEHNR and CDR2 is FQNEAQ in the germline V gene (reference sequence). The CDR3 extends over 19 amino acids. The CDR3 sequence: CASSLAAGDLRFSGNTIYF. Here the CDR3 DNA reads TGTGCCAGCAGCCTAGCGGCCGGGGACCTGAGGTTCTCTGGAAACACCATATATTTT.

The V and J genes are TRBV27 and TRBJ1-1; D not resolved. Between the trimmed V and J ends, which lost 3 bases and 2 bases, there was a span of 4 bases. CDR1 MNHEY and CDR2 SMNVEV come from the germline V gene (reference sequence). The CDR3 runs to 12 residues. This CDR3 is CASSFGNTEAFF. CDR3 bases: TGTGCCAGCAGTTTTGGTAACACTGAAGCTTTCTTT.

Here the CDR3 DNA reads TGTGCCAGCAGCCCAAATTTCGCGGGTTATAGCACAGATACGCAGTATTTT. Residues: CASSPNFAGYSTDTQYF. V usage is TRBV3-1 (or the pseudogene TRBV3-2) and J usage is TRBJ2-3; a weak D match, TRBD2 (5 bases). Germline V gives CDR1 LGHDT, CDR2 YNNKEL (reference sequence). This CDR3 has 17 residues. Trimming removed 4 bases at V and 0 bases at J, with 17 bases between.

The gene calls are TRBV6-5 and TRBJ1-1; weak D call: TRBD1 (5 bases). The V end was cut by 9 bases, the J end by 8 bases, with 13 bases between. The CDR3 extends over 11 amino acids. Germline CDR1 and CDR2: MNHEY and SVGAGI. Written as DNA, the CDR3 is TGTGCCAGAACCTCCAAGGGGGAAGCTTTCTTT. It translates to CARTSKGEAFF.

The sample holds a few counts of this clone. The gene calls are TRBV5-4 and TRBJ1-2; 7 bases align to TRBD1. The CDR3 consists of 13 residues. With 2 bases clipped from V and 5 bases from J, the junction kept 3 bases outside the gene matches. The germline V gene encodes CDR1 SGHNT and CDR2 YYREEE (reference sequence). Here the CDR3 DNA reads TGTGCCAGCAGCTTCACAGGGGAATATGGCTACACCTTC. This sequence encodes CASSFTGEYGYTF.

This rearrangement joins TRBV5-1 to TRBJ2-7; TRBD1 might be the D (7 bases). The CDR3 is made up of 13 amino acids. Germline lookup yields CDR1 SGHRS and CDR2 YFSETQ. V lost 6 bases and J 3 bases, leaving 13 bases between the germline ends. DNA of the CDR3: TGCGCCAGCACACAGGGGAGGAACTACGAGCAGTACTTC. Its protein product is CASTQGRNYEQYF. Combining the CDR3 with reference TRBV5-1 and TRBJ2-7 gives the whole variable domain KAGVTQTPRYLIKTRGQQVTLSCSPISGHRSVSWYQQTPGQGLQFLFEYFSETQRNKGNFPGRFSGRQFSNSRSEMNVSTLELGDSALYLCASTQGRNYEQYFGPGTRLTVT.

The V gene is TRBV12-3 or TRBV12-4, the J gene TRBJ1-1, with D possibly being TRBD1 (5 bases). Trimming took off 5 bases at V and 5 bases at J, with 12 bases between the two ends. CDR3 length: 13 residues. The CDR3 nucleotides read TGTGCCAGCAGTCCTAGGGGAAAGACTGAAGCTTTCTTT. Translating it yields CASSPRGKTEAFF.

This chain links TRBV19 with TRBJ2-7; D not certain. The CDR3 contains 13 residues. Germline-derived CDR1 and CDR2 are LNHDA and SQIVND (reference sequence). Trimming took off 1 base at V and 0 bases at J, with 4 bases between the two ends. This CDR3 reads CASSIGDSYEQYF. The CDR3 DNA follows: TGTGCCAGTAGTATAGGGGACTCCTACGAGCAGTACTTC.

The chain links TRBV10-1 to TRBJ2-6, with D hard to call. CDR3 length: 13 amino acids. Germline values: CDR1 WNHNN, CDR2 SYGVQD (reference sequence). Trimming took 3 bases from V and 0 from J, leaving 0 bases between them. The CDR3 protein is CASSDSGANVLTF. In DNA form, the CDR3 reads TGCGCCAGCAGTGACTCTGGGGCCAACGTCCTGACTTTC.

The V call is TRBV19, the J call TRBJ1-2; no clear D gene. The CDR3 is 14 amino acids. V was cut by 2 bases and J by 4 bases, with 11 bases left in between. Germline V gene sequence: CDR1 LNHDA, CDR2 SQIVND (reference sequence). Here the CDR3 DNA reads TGTGCCAGTAGTATAAAGGGCGGAGGCTATGGCTACACCTTC. Amino acid sequence: CASSIKGGGYGYTF.

The chain joins TRBV28 to TRBJ2-5, with TRBD2 identical over 12 bases. Trimming took 6 bases from V and 5 from J; bases not matched to a gene: 10. The CDR3 loop spans 16 amino acids. From germline, CDR1 is MDHEN and CDR2 SYDVKM. The CDR3 is CASRIGLAGLLETQYF. The CDR3 DNA sequence: TGTGCCAGCAGGATCGGACTAGCGGGATTACTGGAGACCCAGTACTTC.

J is TRBJ2-1 and V is TRBV9; TRBD2 aligns across 9 bases. CDR3 length equals 19 residues. Germline V lookup: CDR1 SGDLS, CDR2 YYNGEE. V was clipped by 0 bases and J by 4 bases; unmatched bases: 14. As DNA, the CDR3 is TGTGCCAGCAGCGTAGAGGGCCCCCAAGCGGGGGGACTGTACAATGAGCAGTTCTTC. Protein product: CASSVEGPQAGGLYNEQFF. Full variable domain (remainder filled in from reference TRBV9 and TRBJ2-1): DSGVTQTPKHLITATGQRVTLRCSPRSGDLSVYWYQQSLDQGLQFLIQYYNGEERAKGNILERFSAQQFPDLHSELNLSSLELGDSALYFCASSVEGPQAGGLYNEQFFGPGTRLTVL.

The J gene is TRBJ2-2, the V gene TRBV10-2; D is uncertain. The CDR3 covers 11 residues. Trimming left V 2 bases short and J 8 bases short, with 3 bases between. CDR1 is WSHSY, CDR2 SAAADI, per germline. The CDR3 here is CASSEGGELFF. The DNA of the CDR3 is TGCGCCAGCAGTGAGGGTGGGGAGCTGTTTTTT.

The rearrangement joins TRBV2 to TRBJ1-6, with D tentatively TRBD1 (5 bases). Trimming removed 5 bases at V and 9 bases at J, with 11 bases between. This CDR3 contains 13 residues. In germline, CDR1 is SNHLY, CDR2 FYNNEI. The CDR3 is CASSSGRSSPLHF. For the CDR3, the DNA is TGTGCCAGCAGTTCAGGGAGAAGTTCACCCCTCCACTTT.

DNA of the CDR3: TGTGCCAGCAGGAAGATGACAGGGTTGGAAAACACCATATATTTT. It is translated as CASRKMTGLENTIYF. V gene TRBV28 combines with J gene TRBJ1-3, with 7 positions matching TRBD1. The CDR3 is 15 amino acids. Unmatched junction bases numbered 11, after V lost 6 bases and J lost 6 bases. Germline V gene sequence: CDR1 MDHEN, CDR2 SYDVKM.

This chain links TRBV6-5 with TRBJ1-2; 9 bases are shared with TRBD1. After removal of 7 bases from V and 4 bases from J, the junction contained 7 bases not matched to a gene. This CDR3 comprises 14 residues. Per germline, CDR1 MNHEY and CDR2 SVGAGI. CDR3 coding DNA: TGTGCCAGCAACCGGGACAGGGATGCCTATGGCTACACCTTC. Translation: CASNRDRDAYGYTF.

The chain joins TRBV19 to TRBJ2-7; 10 bases match TRBD1. The CDR3 length is 14 residues. The J segment lost 4 bases and the V segment lost 6 bases, leaving 6 bases of the junction unmatched. Per germline, CDR1 LNHDA and CDR2 SQIVND (reference sequence). CDR3 sequence reads: CASSRRGQGYEQYF. The CDR3 nucleotides are TGTGCCAGTAGCCGACGGGGACAGGGGTACGAGCAGTACTTC.

The rearrangement links TRBV29-1 to TRBJ1-2; D gene uncertain. This CDR3 region has 14 residues. The germline V gene has CDR1 SQVTM and CDR2 ANQGSEA. V was shortened by 3 bases and J by 5 bases, with 16 bases between the two germline ends. The DNA of the CDR3 is TGCAGCGTTGAGGTCACCACATCACCATATGGCTACACCTTC. Protein: CSVEVTTSPYGYTF. The variable domain in full, completed from reference TRBV29-1 and TRBJ1-2, reads SAVISQKPSRDICQRGTSLTIQCQVDSQVTMMFWYRQQPGQSLTLIATANQGSEATYESGFVIDKFPISRPNLTFSTLTVSNMSPEDSSIYLCSVEVTTSPYGYTFGSGTRLTVV.

V is TRBV7-2 and J is TRBJ2-5, with unresolved D. The CDR3 covers 11 residues. Germline V gene data show CDR1 as SGHTA and CDR2 as FQGNSA. V was pared by 1 base and J by 7 bases, with 4 bases between. The CDR3, as DNA: TGTGCCAGCAGCTTAGGGGGGACCCAGTACTTC. It codes for CASSLGGTQYF.

The chain links TRBV21-1 to TRBJ1-4. TRBV21-1 is labeled a pseudogene. The length of the CDR3 is 16 residues. Here the CDR3 DNA reads TGTGCCAGCAGCAAGCACTCGTCCGCAACTAATGAAAAACTGTTTTTT. Amino acid sequence: CASSKHSSATNEKLFF.